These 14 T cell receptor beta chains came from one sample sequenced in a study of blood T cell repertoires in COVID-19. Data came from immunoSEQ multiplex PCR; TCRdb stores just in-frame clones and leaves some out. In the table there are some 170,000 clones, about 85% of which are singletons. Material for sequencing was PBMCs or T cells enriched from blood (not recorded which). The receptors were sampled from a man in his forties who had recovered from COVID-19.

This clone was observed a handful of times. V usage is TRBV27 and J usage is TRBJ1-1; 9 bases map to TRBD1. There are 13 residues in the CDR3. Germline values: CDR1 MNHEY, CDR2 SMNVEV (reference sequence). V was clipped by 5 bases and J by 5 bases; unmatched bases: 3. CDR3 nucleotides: TGTGCCAGCAGTGACAGGGGGAGGACTGAAGCTTTCTTT. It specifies CASSDRGRTEAFF.

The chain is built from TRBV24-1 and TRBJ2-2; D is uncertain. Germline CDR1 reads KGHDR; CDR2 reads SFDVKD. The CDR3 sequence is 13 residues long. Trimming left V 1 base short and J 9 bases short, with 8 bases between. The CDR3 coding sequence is TGTGCCACCAGTGATTTCGGTTCGAGGGAGCTGTTTTTT. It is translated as CATSDFGSRELFF.

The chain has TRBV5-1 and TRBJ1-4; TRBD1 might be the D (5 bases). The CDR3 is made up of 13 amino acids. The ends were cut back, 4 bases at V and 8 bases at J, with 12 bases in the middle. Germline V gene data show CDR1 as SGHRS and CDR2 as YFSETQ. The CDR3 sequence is CASSPTATEKLFF. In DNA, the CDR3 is TGCGCCAGCAGCCCGACAGCTACAGAAAAACTGTTTTTT.

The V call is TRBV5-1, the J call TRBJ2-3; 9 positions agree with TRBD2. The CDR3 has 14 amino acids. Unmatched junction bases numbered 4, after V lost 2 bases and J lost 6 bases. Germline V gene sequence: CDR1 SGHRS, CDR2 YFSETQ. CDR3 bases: TGCGCCAGCAGCTTTAGCGGGAGAGGGGATACGCAGTATTTT. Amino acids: CASSFSGRGDTQYF. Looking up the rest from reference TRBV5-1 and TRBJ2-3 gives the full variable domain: KAGVTQTPRYLIKTRGQQVTLSCSPISGHRSVSWYQQTPGQGLQFLFEYFSETQRNKGNFPGRFSGRQFSNSRSEMNVSTLELGDSALYLCASSFSGRGDTQYFGPGTRLTVL.

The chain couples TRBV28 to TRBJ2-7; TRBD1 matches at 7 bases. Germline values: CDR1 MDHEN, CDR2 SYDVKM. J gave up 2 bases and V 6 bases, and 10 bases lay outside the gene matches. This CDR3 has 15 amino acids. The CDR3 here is CASSATGTVTYEQYF. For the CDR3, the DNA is TGTGCCAGCAGCGCGACCGGGACAGTAACCTACGAGCAGTACTTC.

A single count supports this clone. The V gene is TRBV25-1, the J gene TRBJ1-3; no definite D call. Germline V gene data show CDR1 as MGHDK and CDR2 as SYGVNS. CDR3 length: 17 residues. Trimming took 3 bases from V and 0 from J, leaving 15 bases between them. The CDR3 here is CASSDSSRPGSGNTIYF. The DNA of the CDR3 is TGTGCCAGCAGTGACAGCAGTCGGCCGGGCTCTGGAAACACCATATATTTT.

As DNA, the CDR3 is TGTGCCAGCAGCTTACAACAGGGAAAACTGTTTTTT. This encodes CASSLQQGKLFF. The genes are TRBV5-5 and TRBJ1-4; D may be TRBD1 (6 bases). Trimming stripped 2 bases from V and 10 bases from J, with 9 bases between. Germline CDR1 SGHKS, CDR2 YYEKEE (reference sequence). CDR3 length: 12 amino acids.

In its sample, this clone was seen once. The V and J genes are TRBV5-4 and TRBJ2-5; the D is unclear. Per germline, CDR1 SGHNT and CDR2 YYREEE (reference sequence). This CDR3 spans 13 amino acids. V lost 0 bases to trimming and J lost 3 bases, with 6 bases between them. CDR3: CASSLDGEETQYF. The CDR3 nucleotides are TGTGCCAGCAGCTTGGACGGAGAAGAGACCCAGTACTTC.

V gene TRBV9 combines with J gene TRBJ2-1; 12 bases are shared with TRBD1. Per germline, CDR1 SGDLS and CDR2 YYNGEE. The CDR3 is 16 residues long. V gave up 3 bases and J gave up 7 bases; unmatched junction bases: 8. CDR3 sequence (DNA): TGTGCCAGCAGCGCCTCGGGACAGGGGGCTCTGAATGAGCAGTTCTTC. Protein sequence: CASSASGQGALNEQFF.

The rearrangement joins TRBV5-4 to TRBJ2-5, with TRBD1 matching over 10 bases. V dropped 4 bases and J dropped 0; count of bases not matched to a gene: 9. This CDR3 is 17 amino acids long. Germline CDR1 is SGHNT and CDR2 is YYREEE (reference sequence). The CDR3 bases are TGTGCCAGCAGCATTAAGACAGGGGGCTTGTACCAAGAGACCCAGTACTTC. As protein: CASSIKTGGLYQETQYF.

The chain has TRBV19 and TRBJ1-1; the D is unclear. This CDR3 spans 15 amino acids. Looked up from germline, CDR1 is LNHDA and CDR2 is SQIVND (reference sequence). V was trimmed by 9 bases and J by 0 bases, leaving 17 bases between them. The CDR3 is CASLSSSSLNTEAFF. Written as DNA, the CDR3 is TGTGCCAGCCTAAGTAGTAGCAGCTTGAACACTGAAGCTTTCTTT.

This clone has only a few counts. This CDR3 reads CASTKPEAGTRYGYTF. CDR3 DNA: TGTGCCAGCACTAAACCGGAGGCCGGGACTCGCTATGGCTACACCTTC. The chain employs TRBV28 and TRBJ1-2; tentatively, D is TRBD1 (5 bases). Germline CDR1 is MDHEN and CDR2 is SYDVKM. The CDR3 extends over 16 amino acids. Trimming pared 7 bases from V and 4 bases from J, leaving 22 bases between.

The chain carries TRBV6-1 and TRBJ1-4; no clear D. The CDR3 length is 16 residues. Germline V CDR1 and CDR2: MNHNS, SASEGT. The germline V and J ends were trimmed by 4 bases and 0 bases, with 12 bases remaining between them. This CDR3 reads CASSGLFDATNEKLFF. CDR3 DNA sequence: TGTGCCAGCAGTGGACTCTTTGATGCAACTAATGAAAAACTGTTTTTT.

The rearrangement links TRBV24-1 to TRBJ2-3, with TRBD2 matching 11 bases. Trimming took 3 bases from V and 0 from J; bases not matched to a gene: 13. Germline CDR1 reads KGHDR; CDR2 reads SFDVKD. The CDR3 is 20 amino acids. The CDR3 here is CATSDRLGLAEAFSTDTQYF. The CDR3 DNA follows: TGTGCCACCAGTGATAGATTGGGACTAGCGGAGGCCTTTAGCACAGATACGCAGTATTTT.